This passage covers 17 T cell receptor beta chains from one sample sequenced in a study of regulatory T cells in long-lasting Graves disease. Stated time point: newly diagnosed GD, antithyroid drugs for less than 3 months. There was RNA extracted from PBMCs, and the TCR library was made from it. CDR3 regions were amplified by Arm-PCR using iRepertoire HTBI primers to build TCR beta libraries. MiXCR was run by TCRdb on the multiplex PCR reads, yielding one entry per CDR3 protein. In the table there are about 210,000 distinct CDR3 sequences, less than 20% of which are singletons. These data were also filed under a second study, of T cells in Graves' hyperthyroidism and ophthalmopathy.

Specimen: peripheral blood mononuclear cells (PBMCs), collected at new diagnosis, from a patient treated with antithyroid drugs. These receptors came from a woman under 40 with Graves disease.

Of note for this clonotype: A much larger clone differs by one base, so this may be a read error. The rearrangement joins TRBV6-5 to TRBJ1-4; tentative D call: TRBD1 (6 bases). This CDR3 is built from 17 residues. V dropped 2 bases and J dropped 4 bases, with 17 bases sitting between them. In germline, CDR1 is MNHEY, CDR2 SVGAGI. The CDR3 sequence is CASSYGFRGPGNEKLFF. The CDR3 DNA sequence: TGTGCCAGCAGTTACGGTTTCAGGGGCCCTGGTAATGAAAAACTGTTTTTT.

In this sample, this clonotype turned up many times. The V gene is TRBV28, the J gene TRBJ2-1; the D call may be TRBD1 or TRBD2 (5 bases each). The CDR3 is made up of 15 amino acids. Between the trimmed V and J ends, which lost 6 bases and 5 bases, there was a span of 17 bases. Germline values: CDR1 MDHEN, CDR2 SYDVKM. The CDR3 bases are TGTGCCAGCAGCCTCCCGGGGACCCAAGACAATGAGCAGTTCTTC. Amino acids: CASSLPGTQDNEQFF.

This clonotype was seen ten or more times. J is TRBJ2-7 and V is TRBV19; perhaps TRBD1 as D (6 bases). There are 15 residues in the CDR3. CDR1 is LNHDA and CDR2 is SQIVND in the germline V gene (reference sequence). The V and J ends lost 0 bases and 6 bases respectively, with 15 bases between them. This chain's CDR3 is CASSIDRRTDGEQYF. For the CDR3, the DNA is TGTGCCAGTAGTATAGATCGAAGGACAGACGGCGAGCAGTACTTC.

This clonotype occurred a few times. The V call is TRBV12-3 or TRBV12-4, the J call TRBJ1-1, with 7 bases matching TRBD1. V shed 5 bases and J 1 base; nucleotides not matched to a gene: 4. This CDR3 has 14 amino acids. The CDR3 loop reads CASSIHRGNTEAFF. CDR3 DNA: TGTGCCAGCAGTATACACAGGGGGAACACTGAAGCTTTCTTT.

For this clonotype: It differs at one base from a far larger clone, so likely a read error. The V and J genes are TRBV2 and TRBJ2-3; the match to TRBD2 covers 10 bases. The tail of the sequence fits TRBJ2-1 better, so the J call may be wrong. Germline V CDR1 and CDR2: SNHLY, FYNNEI. The CDR3 extends over 14 amino acids. CDR3 DNA sequence: TGTGCCAGCATGGGAGCGGGAGGGGGCAATGAGCAGTTCTTC. This translates into CASMGAGGGNEQFF.

This clonotype was detected many times. The genes are TRBV10-2 and TRBJ2-5; no clear D. V dropped 2 bases and J dropped 2 bases, with 9 bases sitting between them. This CDR3 region has 14 residues. Germline CDR1 WSHSY, CDR2 SAAADI. CDR3 sequence (DNA): TGCGCCAGCAGTGAGAGTAGCCGACAAGAGACCCAGTACTTC. This encodes CASSESSRQETQYF.

The sample holds many counts of this clonotype. This chain links TRBV13 with TRBJ2-2, with 10 bases aligning to TRBD1. This CDR3 is built from 14 residues. Germline lookup yields CDR1 PRHDT and CDR2 FYEKMQ (reference sequence). Trimming cost V 5 bases and J 7 bases; bases outside gene matches: 4. The CDR3 DNA sequence: TGTGCCAGCAGCCTGGGACAGGGGAACGGGGAGCTGTTTTTT. This gives the protein CASSLGQGNGELFF.

This clonotype came up many times. The CDR3 reads CASSGGTGHGYTF. For the CDR3, the DNA is TGTGCCAGCAGCGGGGGAACAGGGCATGGCTACACCTTC. The gene calls are TRBV27 and TRBJ1-2; maybe TRBD1 (6 bases). The CDR3 runs to 13 residues. Germline loops: CDR1 MNHEY, CDR2 SMNVEV (reference sequence). The V end was cut by 6 bases, the J end by 6 bases, with 14 bases between.

Many counts were recorded for this clonotype. The rearrangement joins TRBV28 to TRBJ1-6; no clear D. V dropped 6 bases and J dropped 8 bases, with 8 bases sitting between them. The CDR3 has 12 amino acids. CDR1 and CDR2 from the germline V gene are MDHEN and SYDVKM. DNA for the CDR3: TGTGCCAGCAGACAAATTGATTCACCCCTCCACTTT. Translated, it gives CASRQIDSPLHF.

Ten or more counts support this clonotype. The chain is built from TRBV5-1 and TRBJ2-1; 7 bases line up with TRBD2. Trimming at V came to 5 bases and at J to 2 bases, leaving 4 bases not matched to a gene. This CDR3 is built from 14 residues. Per germline, CDR1 SGHRS and CDR2 YFSETQ. CDR3 in DNA: TGCGCCAGCAGACGGGAGGTCACCTACAATGAGCAGTTCTTC. As protein: CASRREVTYNEQFF.

This clonotype occurred many times. CDR3 sequence: CASSPEGSNQPQHF. In nucleotides, the CDR3 is TGTGCCAGCAGTCCCGAGGGAAGCAATCAGCCCCAGCATTTT. The V and J genes are TRBV2 and TRBJ1-5; D unresolved. From germline, CDR1 is SNHLY and CDR2 FYNNEI. CDR3 length: 14 amino acids. V was pared by 5 bases and J by 1 base, with 9 bases between.

This clonotype was recorded many times. This chain joins TRBV11-3 and TRBJ2-7; D is unresolved. Trimming took 5 bases from V and 1 from J, leaving 6 bases between them. CDR1 is SGHNT and CDR2 is YENEEA in the germline V gene. This CDR3 spans 12 amino acids. The CDR3 is CASSLLSYEQYF. The CDR3, as DNA: TGTGCCAGCAGCCTCCTATCCTACGAGCAGTACTTC.

This clonotype was picked up many times. V gene TRBV30 combines with J gene TRBJ2-5; D is unresolved. The CDR3 has 14 residues. Germline values: CDR1 GTSNPN, CDR2 SVGIG (reference sequence). V was trimmed by 2 bases and J by 1 base, leaving 11 bases between them. In DNA form, the CDR3 reads TGTGCCTGGAGTAAACCCTTTAGCCAAGAGACCCAGTACTTC. This sequence encodes CAWSKPFSQETQYF.

This clonotype was seen more than once but under ten times. The chain couples TRBV9 to TRBJ2-1; no firm D call. Germline-derived CDR1 and CDR2 are SGDLS and YYNGEE. V gave up 4 bases and J gave up 4 bases, with 6 bases separating them. This CDR3 comprises 12 residues. The CDR3 spells CASSPSYNEQFF. CDR3 bases: TGTGCCAGCAGCCCGAGTTACAATGAGCAGTTCTTC.

In this sample, this clonotype turned up many times. The chain has TRBV7-8 and TRBJ2-7, with TRBD2 as a possible D gene (6 bases). V dropped 4 bases and J dropped 0 bases, with 13 bases sitting between them. This CDR3 contains 15 residues. Germline CDR1 SGHVS, CDR2 FQNEAQ. CDR3 residues: CASSSRTMGSYEQYF. CDR3 bases: TGTGCCAGCAGCTCGCGGACTATGGGCTCCTACGAGCAGTACTTC.

This clonotype has at least ten counts. V and J are TRBV7-3 and TRBJ2-6, with a tentative D call TRBD1 (5 bases). V gave up 2 bases and J gave up 2 bases, with 16 bases separating them. This CDR3 has 18 residues. Germline CDR1 is SGHTA and CDR2 is FQGTGA. The DNA of the CDR3 is TGTGCCAGCAGCTTACGGCAGGGATCCCAAACTGGGGCCAACGTCCTGACTTTC. It specifies CASSLRQGSQTGANVLTF.

Turning to this clonotype: A much bigger clone sits one base away, suggesting this may be a read error. The chain combines TRBV28 with TRBJ1-2, with no clear D. This CDR3 comprises 13 residues. Between the trimmed V and J ends, which lost 9 bases and 3 bases, there was a span of 14 bases. Germline CDR1 and CDR2: MDHEN and SYDVKM. The CDR3 sequence is CASNEREDYGYTF. The CDR3 nucleotides are TGTGCCAGTAATGAGAGGGAAGACTATGGCTACACCTTC.